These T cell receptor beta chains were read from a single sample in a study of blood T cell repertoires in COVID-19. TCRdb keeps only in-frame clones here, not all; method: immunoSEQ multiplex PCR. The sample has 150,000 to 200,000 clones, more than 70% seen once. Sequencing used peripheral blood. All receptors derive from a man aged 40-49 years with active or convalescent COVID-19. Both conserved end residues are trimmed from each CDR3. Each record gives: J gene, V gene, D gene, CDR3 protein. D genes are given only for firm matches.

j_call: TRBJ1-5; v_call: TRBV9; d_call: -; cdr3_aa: ASSVGGGANQPQH
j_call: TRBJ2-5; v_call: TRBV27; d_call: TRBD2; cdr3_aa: ASRGGVETQY
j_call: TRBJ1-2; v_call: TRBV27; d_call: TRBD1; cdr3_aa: ASSLGGTGIFRGYT
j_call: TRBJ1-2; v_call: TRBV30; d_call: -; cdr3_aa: AFSTGSNYGYT
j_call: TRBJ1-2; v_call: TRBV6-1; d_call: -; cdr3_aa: ASSDTQKTGWIGGYT
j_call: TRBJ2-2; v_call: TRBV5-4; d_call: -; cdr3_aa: ASSSLNTGELF
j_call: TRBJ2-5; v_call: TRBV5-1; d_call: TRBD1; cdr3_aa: ASSLSAGTVGSGAQY
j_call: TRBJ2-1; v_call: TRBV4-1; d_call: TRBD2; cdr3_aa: ASSQDGTSLDEQF
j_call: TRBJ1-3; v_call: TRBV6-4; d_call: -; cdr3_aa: ASSDSERSLPGNTIY
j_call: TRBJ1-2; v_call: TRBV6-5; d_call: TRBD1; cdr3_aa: ASSYFGQGTYGYT
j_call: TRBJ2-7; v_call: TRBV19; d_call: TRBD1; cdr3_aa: ASSSLTGIYEQY
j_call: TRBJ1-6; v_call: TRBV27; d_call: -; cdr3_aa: ASSRGGTYNSPLH
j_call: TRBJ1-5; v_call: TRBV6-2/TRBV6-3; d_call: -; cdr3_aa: ASSRSGDQPQH
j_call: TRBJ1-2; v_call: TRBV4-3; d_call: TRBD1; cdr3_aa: ASSQDRRAGGYYGYT
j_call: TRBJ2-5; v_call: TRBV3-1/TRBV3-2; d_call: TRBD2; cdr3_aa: ASSPGTSGVDETQY
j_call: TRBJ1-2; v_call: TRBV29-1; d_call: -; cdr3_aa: SVGTGRGYGYT
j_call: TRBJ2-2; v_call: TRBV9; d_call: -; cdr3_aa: ASSVGGTNTGELF
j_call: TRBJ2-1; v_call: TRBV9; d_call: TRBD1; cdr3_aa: ASSVGGQGLYNEQF
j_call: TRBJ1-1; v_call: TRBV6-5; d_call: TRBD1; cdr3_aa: ASSSSDRAGTEAF
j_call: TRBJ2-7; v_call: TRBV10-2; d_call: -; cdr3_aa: ASSESRGGNLSYEQY
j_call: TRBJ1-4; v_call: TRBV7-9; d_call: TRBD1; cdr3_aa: ASSLGTATNEKLF
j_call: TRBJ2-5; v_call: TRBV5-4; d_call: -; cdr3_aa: ASRTDLTAETQY
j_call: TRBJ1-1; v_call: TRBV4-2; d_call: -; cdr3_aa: ASSQEGRVSYTEAF
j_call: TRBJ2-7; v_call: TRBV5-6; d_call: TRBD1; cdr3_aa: ASSSGTEYEQY
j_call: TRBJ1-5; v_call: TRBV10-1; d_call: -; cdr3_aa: ASSEYREQPQH
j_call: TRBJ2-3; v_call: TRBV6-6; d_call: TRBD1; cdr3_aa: ASSHGQGWDTQY
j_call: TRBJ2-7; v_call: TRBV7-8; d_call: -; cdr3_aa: ASSPSGGRGKNEQY
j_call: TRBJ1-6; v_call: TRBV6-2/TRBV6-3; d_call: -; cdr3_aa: ASSSLPSPLH
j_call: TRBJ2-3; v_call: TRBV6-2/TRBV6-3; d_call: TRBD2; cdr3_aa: ASSSGLAGPSTDTQY
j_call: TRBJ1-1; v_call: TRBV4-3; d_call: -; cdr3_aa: ASSQERSANTEAF
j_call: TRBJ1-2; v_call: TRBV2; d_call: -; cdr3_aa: ASSEGARDGYT
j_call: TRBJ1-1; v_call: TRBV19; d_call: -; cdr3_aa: ASSIAGWSGTEAF
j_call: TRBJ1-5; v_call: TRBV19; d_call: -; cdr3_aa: ASSTTGSQPQH
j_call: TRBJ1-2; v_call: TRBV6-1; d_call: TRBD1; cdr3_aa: ASLRDRGTYGYT
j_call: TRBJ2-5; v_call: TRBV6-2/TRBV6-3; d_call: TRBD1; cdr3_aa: ASSYSTLTGVDSSQETQY
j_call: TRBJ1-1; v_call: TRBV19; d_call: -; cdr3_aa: ASSMTGLNTEAF
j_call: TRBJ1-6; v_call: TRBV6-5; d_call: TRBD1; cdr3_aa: ASSPDRENSPLH
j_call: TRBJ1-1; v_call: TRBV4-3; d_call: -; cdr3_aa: ASSQDWSGREAF
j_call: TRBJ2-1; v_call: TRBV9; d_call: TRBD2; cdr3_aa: ASSPQAGLYNEQF
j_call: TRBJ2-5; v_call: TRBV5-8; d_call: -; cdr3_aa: ASSLEIRAGQETQY
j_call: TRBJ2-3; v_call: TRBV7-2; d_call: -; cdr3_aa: ASSSDRWATDTQY
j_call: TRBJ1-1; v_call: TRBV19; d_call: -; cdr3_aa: ASSSLTEPNTEAF
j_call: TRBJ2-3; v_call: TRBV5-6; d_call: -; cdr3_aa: ASSLSGLNAGPTDTQY
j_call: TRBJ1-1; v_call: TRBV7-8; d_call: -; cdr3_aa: ASSEGRRGTEAF
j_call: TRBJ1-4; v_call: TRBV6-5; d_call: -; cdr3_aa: ASSQDRRSEKLF
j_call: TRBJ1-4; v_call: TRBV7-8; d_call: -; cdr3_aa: ASSFEVRVSEKLF
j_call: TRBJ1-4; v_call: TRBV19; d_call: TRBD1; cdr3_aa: ASGGTAEKLF
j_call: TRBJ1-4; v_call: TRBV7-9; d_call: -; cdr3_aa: ASSLTETTNEKLF